The clone carrying this T cell receptor (beta chain) was seen repeatedly, ten times or more. The record originates from a study of tumor-infiltrating lymphocytes in oesophageal squamous cell carcinoma. TCRdb itself ran the PCR reads through MiXCR, one entry per CDR3 protein. The repertoire holds 15,000 to 20,000 distinct CDR3 sequences, with over 40% as singletons. The CDR3 contains 17 residues. Trimming took off 6 bases at V and 6 bases at J, with 24 bases between the two ends. CDR1 MNHNS and CDR2 SASEGT come from the germline V gene. The source is a male donor with esophageal squamous cell carcinoma. The specimen sequenced was normal esophageal tissue next to the tumor. The chain joins TRBV6-1 to TRBJ2-1, with unresolved D. CDR3 in DNA: TGTGCCAGCAGCCGGTCGAGTGAGCTTCTAACTTTCAATGAGCAGTTCTTC. Its protein is CASSRSSELLTFNEQFF.